One and the same sample provided the 8 T cell receptor beta chains below, sequenced in a study of blood T cell repertoires in COVID-19. Sequencing used immunoSEQ multiplex PCR; TCRdb keeps in-frame clones, though not all of them. The sample gives about 58,000 clones, around 90% of which show up once; more than 6% is in the top ten. The sequenced sample was peripheral blood. The receptors were gathered from a human donor with active COVID-19. The donor label of this sample is uncertain.

This rearrangement joins TRBV6-5 to TRBJ2-7; TRBD2 is a possible D gene (5 bases). Trimming pared 1 base from V and 4 bases from J, leaving 8 bases between. In germline, CDR1 is MNHEY, CDR2 SVGAGI. There are 13 residues in the CDR3. The CDR3, as DNA: TGTGCCAGCAGTTACTTGGGAGTATACGAGCAGTACTTC. Its translation: CASSYLGVYEQYF.

This sequence joins TRBV2 and TRBJ1-1; TRBD1 is a possible D gene (6 bases). Trimming left V 7 bases short and J 8 bases short, with 14 bases between. CDR1 and CDR2 (germline): SNHLY, FYNNEI. The CDR3 has 12 amino acids. CDR3 loop: CASISEGGEAFF. For the CDR3, the DNA is TGTGCCAGCATTAGCGAGGGGGGGGAAGCTTTCTTT. Drawing the rest from reference TRBV2 and TRBJ1-1, the complete variable domain is EPEVTQTPSHQVTQMGQEVILRCVPISNHLYFYWYRQILGQKVEFLVSFYNNEISEKSEIFDDQFSVERPDGSNFTLKIRSTKLEDSAMYFCASISEGGEAFFGQGTRLTVV.

The gene calls are TRBV5-4 and TRBJ2-2, with TRBD2 matching over 10 bases. The CDR3 is 15 residues long. Germline CDR1 and CDR2: SGHNT and YYREEE (reference sequence). Unmatched junction bases numbered 10, after V lost 8 bases and J lost 6 bases. CDR3 nucleotide sequence: TGTGCCAGTAAAAGCAGCGGGGGGGTTGCCGGGGAGCTGTTTTTT. Translation gives CASKSSGGVAGELFF.

The gene calls are TRBV7-2 and TRBJ2-3, with 9 bases lining up with TRBD2. Trimming removed 7 bases from V and 3 bases from J; junction bases left unmatched: 5. Germline loops: CDR1 SGHTA, CDR2 FQGNSA. This CDR3 spans 14 amino acids. The CDR3 spells CASKASGKTDTQYF. The CDR3 bases are TGTGCCAGCAAGGCTAGCGGGAAGACAGATACGCAGTATTTT.

The gene calls are TRBV6-6 and TRBJ1-1, with D possibly TRBD1 on 6 matching bases. CDR3 length: 12 residues. V gave up 9 bases and J gave up 1 base, with 9 bases separating them. CDR1 MNHNY and CDR2 SVGAGI come from the germline V gene (reference sequence). CDR3 in amino acids: CASGGQNTEAFF. CDR3 bases: TGTGCCAGTGGGGGCCAGAACACTGAAGCTTTCTTT.

The CDR3 spells CASSLRGEQFF. Here the CDR3 DNA reads TGTGCCAGCAGCTTGAGGGGAGAGCAGTTCTTC. This chain links TRBV5-4 with TRBJ2-1, with D maybe TRBD1 (5 bases). Trimming shortened V by 1 base and J by 10 bases, and 6 bases separated the two germline ends. There are 11 residues in the CDR3. Germline CDR1 SGHNT, CDR2 YYREEE (reference sequence).

V gene TRBV12-3 or TRBV12-4 combines with J gene TRBJ2-3; D uncertain. The CDR3 consists of 13 residues. Trimming removed 4 bases from V and 4 bases from J, with 9 bases in between. CDR3 sequence: CASSYHSADTQYF. The CDR3 DNA reads TGTGCCAGCAGTTATCACTCGGCAGATACGCAGTATTTT.

V and J are TRBV5-1 and TRBJ1-1, with 10 bases aligning to TRBD1. Germline assignment: CDR1 SGHRS and CDR2 YFSETQ. V was pared by 2 bases and J by 8 bases, with 3 bases of the junction left unmatched. The CDR3 spans 13 residues. The CDR3, as DNA: TGCGCCAGCAGCTTAATGGGACAGGGGGAAGCTTTCTTT. Translation gives CASSLMGQGEAFF. Looking up the rest from reference TRBV5-1 and TRBJ1-1 gives the full variable domain: KAGVTQTPRYLIKTRGQQVTLSCSPISGHRSVSWYQQTPGQGLQFLFEYFSETQRNKGNFPGRFSGRQFSNSRSEMNVSTLELGDSALYLCASSLMGQGEAFFGQGTRLTVV.